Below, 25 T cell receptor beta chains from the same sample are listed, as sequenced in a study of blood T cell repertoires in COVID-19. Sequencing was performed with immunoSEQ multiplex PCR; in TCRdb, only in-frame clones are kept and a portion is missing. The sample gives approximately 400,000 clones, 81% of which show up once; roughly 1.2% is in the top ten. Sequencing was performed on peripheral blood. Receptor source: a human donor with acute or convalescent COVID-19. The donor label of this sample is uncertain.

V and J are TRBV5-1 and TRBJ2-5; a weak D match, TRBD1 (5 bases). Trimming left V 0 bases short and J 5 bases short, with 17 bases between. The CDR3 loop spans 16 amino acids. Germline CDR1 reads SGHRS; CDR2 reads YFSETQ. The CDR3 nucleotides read TGCGCCAGCAGCTTGGCAAATTCAAGGGGCTGGGAGACCCAGTACTTC. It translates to CASSLANSRGWETQYF.

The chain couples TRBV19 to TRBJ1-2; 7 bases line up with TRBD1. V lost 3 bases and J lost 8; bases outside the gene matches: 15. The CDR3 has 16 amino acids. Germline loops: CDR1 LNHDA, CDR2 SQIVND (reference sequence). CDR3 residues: CASSITLIRDSQGYTF. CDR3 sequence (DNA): TGTGCCAGTAGTATTACTTTAATCCGGGACAGTCAGGGCTACACCTTC.

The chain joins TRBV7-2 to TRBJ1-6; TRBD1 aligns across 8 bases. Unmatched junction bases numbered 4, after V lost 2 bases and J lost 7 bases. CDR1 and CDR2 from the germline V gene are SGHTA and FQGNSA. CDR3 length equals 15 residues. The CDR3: CASSLMQGANSPLHF. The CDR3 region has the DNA TGTGCCAGCAGCTTAATGCAGGGGGCAAATTCACCCCTCCACTTT. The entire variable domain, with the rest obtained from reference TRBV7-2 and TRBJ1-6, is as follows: GAGVSQSPSNKVTEKGKDVELRCDPISGHTALYWYRQSLGQGLEFLIYFQGNSAPDKSGLPSDRFSAERTGGSVSTLTIQRTQQEDSAVYLCASSLMQGANSPLHFGNGTRLTVT.

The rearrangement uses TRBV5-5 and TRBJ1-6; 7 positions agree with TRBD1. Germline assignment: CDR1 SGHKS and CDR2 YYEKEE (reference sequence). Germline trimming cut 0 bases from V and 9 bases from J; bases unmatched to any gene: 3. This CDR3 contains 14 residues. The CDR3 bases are TGTGCCAGCAGCTTGGGACAGGGCTTTTCACCCCTCCACTTT. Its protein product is CASSLGQGFSPLHF. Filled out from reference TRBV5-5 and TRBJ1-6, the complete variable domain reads DAGVTQSPTHLIKTRGQQVTLRCSPISGHKSVSWYQQVLGQGPQFIFQYYEKEERGRGNFPDRFSARQFPNYSSELNVNALLLGDSALYLCASSLGQGFSPLHFGNGTRLTVT.

CDR3 loop: CASSPSSGAPYEQYF. The CDR3 nucleotides are TGTGCCAGCAGCCCTTCTAGCGGGGCTCCCTACGAGCAGTACTTC. This chain connects TRBV28 to TRBJ2-7; 9 bases align to TRBD2. V gave up 6 bases and J gave up 2 bases; unmatched junction bases: 8. Germline CDR1 reads MDHEN; CDR2 reads SYDVKM. The CDR3 has 15 amino acids. The full variable domain, rest sourced from reference TRBV28 and TRBJ2-7, is DVKVTQSSRYLVKRTGEKVFLECVQDMDHENMFWYRQDPGLGLRLIYFSYDVKMKEKGDIPEGYSVSREKKERFSLILESASTNQTSMYLCASSPSSGAPYEQYFGPGTRLTVT.

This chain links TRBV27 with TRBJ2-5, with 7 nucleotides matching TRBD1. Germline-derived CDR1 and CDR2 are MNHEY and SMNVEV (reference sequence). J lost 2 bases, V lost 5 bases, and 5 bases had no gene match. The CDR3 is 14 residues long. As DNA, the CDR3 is TGTGCCAGCAGTCAAAGGGGGCCTCAAGAGACCCAGTACTTC. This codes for CASSQRGPQETQYF.

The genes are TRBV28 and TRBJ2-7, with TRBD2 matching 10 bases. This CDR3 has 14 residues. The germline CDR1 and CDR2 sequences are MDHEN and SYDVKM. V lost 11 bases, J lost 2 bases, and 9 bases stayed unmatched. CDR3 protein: CAANQAGGTYEQYF. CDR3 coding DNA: TGTGCCGCGAATCAAGCGGGGGGGACCTACGAGCAGTACTTC.

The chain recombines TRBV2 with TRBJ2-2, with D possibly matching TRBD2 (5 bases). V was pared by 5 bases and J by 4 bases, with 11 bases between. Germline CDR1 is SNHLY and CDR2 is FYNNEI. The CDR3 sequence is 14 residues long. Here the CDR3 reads CASSRGGITGELFF. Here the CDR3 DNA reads TGTGCCAGCAGTCGCGGAGGAATCACCGGGGAGCTGTTTTTT.

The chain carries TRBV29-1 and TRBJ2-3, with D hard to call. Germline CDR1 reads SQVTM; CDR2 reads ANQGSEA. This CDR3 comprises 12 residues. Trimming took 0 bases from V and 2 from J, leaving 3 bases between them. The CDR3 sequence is CSVEEHTDTQYF. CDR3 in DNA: TGCAGCGTTGAAGAACACACAGATACGCAGTATTTT.

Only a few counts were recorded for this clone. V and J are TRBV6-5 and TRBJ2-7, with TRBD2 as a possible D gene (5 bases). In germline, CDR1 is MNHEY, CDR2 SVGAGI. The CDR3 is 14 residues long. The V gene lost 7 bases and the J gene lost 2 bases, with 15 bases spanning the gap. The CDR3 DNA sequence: TGTGCCAGCACGGAGGTGGGCACAGCCTACGAGCAGTACTTC. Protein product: CASTEVGTAYEQYF.

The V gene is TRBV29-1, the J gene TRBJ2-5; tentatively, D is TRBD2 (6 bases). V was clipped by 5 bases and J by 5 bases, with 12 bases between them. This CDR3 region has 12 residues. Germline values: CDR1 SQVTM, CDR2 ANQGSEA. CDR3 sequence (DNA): TGCAGCGTTACCGACGGAGGGGAGACCCAGTACTTC. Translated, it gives CSVTDGGETQYF.

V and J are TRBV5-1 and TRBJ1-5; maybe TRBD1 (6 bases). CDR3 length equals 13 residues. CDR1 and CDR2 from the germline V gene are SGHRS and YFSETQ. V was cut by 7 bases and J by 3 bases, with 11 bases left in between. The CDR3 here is CASARQVNQPQHF. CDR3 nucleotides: TGCGCCAGCGCTCGACAGGTCAATCAGCCCCAGCATTTT.

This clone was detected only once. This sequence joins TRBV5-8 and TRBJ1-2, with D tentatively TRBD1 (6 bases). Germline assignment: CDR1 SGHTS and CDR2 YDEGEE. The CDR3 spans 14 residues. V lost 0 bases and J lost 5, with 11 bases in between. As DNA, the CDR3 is TGTGCCAGCAGCTTGGTTGAGGGGGAGTATGGCTACACCTTC. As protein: CASSLVEGEYGYTF. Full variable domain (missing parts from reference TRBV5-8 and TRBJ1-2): EAGVTQSPTHLIKTRGQQATLRCSPISGHTSVYWYQQALGLGLQFLLWYDEGEERNRGNFPPRFSGRQFPNYSSELNVNALELEDSALYLCASSLVEGEYGYTFGSGTRLTVV.

CDR3 sequence reads: CASSQTILRGPNQPQHF. The CDR3 region has the DNA TGCGCCAGCAGCCAAACTATTCTAAGGGGGCCCAATCAGCCCCAGCATTTT. The chain joins TRBV4-1 to TRBJ1-5, with 7 bases aligning to TRBD1. The CDR3 covers 17 residues. The junction had 10 bases not matched to a gene; V was cut back by 2 bases and J by 3 bases. Germline CDR1 reads MGHRA; CDR2 reads YSYEKL.

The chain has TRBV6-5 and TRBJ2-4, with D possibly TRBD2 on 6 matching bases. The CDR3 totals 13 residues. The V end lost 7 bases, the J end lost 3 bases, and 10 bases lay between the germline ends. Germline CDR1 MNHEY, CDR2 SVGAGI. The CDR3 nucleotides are TGTGCCAGCACGGGCGGGGTCAAAAACATTCAGTACTTC. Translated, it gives CASTGGVKNIQYF.

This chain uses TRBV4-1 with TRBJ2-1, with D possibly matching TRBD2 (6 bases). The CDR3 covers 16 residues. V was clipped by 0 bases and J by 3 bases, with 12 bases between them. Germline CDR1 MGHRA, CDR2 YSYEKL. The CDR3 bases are TGCGCCAGCAGCCAAGAAGCGGGCTACCTCTACAATGAGCAGTTCTTC. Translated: CASSQEAGYLYNEQFF.

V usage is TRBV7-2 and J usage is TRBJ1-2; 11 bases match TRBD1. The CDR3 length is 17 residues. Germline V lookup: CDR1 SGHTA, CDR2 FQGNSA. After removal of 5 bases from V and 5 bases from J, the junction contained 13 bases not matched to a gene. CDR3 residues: CASSPQFLDRGLYGYTF. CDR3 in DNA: TGTGCCAGCAGCCCCCAATTTCTGGACAGGGGGCTATATGGCTACACCTTC.

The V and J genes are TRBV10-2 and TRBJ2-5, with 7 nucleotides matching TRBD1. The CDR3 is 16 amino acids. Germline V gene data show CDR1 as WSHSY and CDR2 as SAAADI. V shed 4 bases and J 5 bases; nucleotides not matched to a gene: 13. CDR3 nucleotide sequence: TGCGCCAGCAGTGGTTACCTGGGACAGCAAGGGGAGACCCAGTACTTC. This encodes CASSGYLGQQGETQYF.

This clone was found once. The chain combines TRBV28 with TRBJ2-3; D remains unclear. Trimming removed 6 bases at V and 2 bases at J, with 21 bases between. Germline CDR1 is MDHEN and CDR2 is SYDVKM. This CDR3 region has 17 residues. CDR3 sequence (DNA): TGTGCCAGCAGCCCAGCAACCGTACAGTTAGACACAGATACGCAGTATTTT. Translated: CASSPATVQLDTDTQYF.

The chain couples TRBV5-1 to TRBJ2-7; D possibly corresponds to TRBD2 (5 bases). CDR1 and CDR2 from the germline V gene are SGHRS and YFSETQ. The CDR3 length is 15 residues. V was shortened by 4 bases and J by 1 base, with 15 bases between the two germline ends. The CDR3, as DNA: TGCGCCAGCAGCCTAACACTAGATGGTTCCTACGAGCAGTACTTC. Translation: CASSLTLDGSYEQYF.

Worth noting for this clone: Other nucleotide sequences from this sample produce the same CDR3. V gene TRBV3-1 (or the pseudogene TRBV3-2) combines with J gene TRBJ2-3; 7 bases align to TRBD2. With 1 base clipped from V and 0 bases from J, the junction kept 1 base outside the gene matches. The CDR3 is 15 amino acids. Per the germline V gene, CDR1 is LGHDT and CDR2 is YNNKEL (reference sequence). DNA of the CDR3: TGTGCCAGCAGCCAAGTGGGGGGGAGCACAGATACGCAGTATTTT. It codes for CASSQVGGSTDTQYF.

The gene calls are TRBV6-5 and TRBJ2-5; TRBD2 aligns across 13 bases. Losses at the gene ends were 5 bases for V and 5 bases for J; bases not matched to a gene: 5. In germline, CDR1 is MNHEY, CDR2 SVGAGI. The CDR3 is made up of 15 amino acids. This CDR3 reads CASSTLAGGRETQYF. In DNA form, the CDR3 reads TGTGCCAGCAGTACACTAGCGGGGGGGAGGGAGACCCAGTACTTC.

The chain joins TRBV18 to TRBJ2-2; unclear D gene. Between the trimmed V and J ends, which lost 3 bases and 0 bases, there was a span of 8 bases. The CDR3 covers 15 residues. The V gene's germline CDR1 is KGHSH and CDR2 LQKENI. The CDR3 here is CASSPSRTNTGELFF. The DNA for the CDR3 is TGTGCCAGCTCACCTTCCAGGACGAACACCGGGGAGCTGTTTTTT.

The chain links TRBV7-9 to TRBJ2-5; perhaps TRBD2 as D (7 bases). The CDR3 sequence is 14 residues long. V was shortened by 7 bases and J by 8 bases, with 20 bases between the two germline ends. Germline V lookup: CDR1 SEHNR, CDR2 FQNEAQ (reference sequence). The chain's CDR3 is CASIQKGGVETQYF. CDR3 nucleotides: TGTGCCAGCATCCAGAAGGGGGGGGTGGAAACCCAGTACTTC.

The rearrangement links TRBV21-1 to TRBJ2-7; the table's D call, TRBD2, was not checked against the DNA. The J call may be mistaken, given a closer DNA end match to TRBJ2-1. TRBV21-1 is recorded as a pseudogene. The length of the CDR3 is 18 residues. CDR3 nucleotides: TGTGCCAGCATCCCATGGAGACTAGCGGGAGGGAAGTACAATGAGCAGTTCTTC. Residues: CASIPWRLAGGKYNEQFF.